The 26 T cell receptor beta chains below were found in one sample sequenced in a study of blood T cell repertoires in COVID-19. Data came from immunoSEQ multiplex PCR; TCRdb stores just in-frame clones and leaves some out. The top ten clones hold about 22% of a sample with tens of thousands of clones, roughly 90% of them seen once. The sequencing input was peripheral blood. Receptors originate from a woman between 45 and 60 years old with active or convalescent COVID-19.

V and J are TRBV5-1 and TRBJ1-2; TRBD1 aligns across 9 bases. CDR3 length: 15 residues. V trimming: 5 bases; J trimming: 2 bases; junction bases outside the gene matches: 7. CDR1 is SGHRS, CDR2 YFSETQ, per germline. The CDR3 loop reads CASRVGTGKNYGYTF. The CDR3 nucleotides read TGCGCCAGCAGGGTTGGGACAGGGAAGAACTATGGCTACACCTTC.

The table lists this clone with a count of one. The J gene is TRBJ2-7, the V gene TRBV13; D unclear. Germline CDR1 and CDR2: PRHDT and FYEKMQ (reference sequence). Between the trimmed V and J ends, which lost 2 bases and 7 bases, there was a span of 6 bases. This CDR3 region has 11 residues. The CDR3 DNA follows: TGTGCCAGCAGCTTATCTAGGGAGCAGTACTTC. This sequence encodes CASSLSREQYF.

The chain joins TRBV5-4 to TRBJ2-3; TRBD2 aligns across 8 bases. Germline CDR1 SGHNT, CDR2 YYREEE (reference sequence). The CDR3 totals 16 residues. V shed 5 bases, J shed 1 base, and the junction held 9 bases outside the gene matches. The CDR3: CASRLGSGIGTDTQYF. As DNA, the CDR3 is TGTGCCAGCAGGCTGGGTAGCGGGATAGGCACAGATACGCAGTATTTT.

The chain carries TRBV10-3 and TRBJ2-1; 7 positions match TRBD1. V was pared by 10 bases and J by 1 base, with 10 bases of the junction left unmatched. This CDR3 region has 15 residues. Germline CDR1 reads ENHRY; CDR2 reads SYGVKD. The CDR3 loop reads CATGTGQSSYNEQFF. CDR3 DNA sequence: TGTGCCACTGGAACGGGACAGTCATCCTACAATGAGCAGTTCTTC.

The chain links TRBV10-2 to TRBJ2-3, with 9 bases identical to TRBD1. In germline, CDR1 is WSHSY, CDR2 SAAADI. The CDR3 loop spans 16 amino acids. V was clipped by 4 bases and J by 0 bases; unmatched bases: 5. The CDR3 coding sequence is TGCGCCAGCAGTGGTGGGACAGGGAGAAGCACAGATACGCAGTATTTT. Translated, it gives CASSGGTGRSTDTQYF.

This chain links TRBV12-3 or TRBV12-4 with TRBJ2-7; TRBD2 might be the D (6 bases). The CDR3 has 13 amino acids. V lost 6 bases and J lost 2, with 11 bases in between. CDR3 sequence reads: CASSHGTAYEQYF. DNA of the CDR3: TGTGCCAGCAGCCACGGGACTGCCTACGAGCAGTACTTC.

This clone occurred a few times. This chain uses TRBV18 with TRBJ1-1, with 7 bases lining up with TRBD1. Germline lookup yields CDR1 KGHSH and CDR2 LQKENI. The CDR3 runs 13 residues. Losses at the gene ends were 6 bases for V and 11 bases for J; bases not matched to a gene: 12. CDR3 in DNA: TGTGCCAGCTCCCCCGGAGGGGGCGTTCCGGCTTTCTTT. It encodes CASSPGGGVPAFF.

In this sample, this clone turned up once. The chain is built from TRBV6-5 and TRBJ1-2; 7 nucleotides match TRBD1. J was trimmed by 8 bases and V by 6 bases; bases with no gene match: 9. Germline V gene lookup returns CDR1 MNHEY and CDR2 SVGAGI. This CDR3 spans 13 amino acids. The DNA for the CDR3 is TGTGCCAGCAGCCTTGACAGGGCTTGGGGCTACACCTTC. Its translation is CASSLDRAWGYTF.

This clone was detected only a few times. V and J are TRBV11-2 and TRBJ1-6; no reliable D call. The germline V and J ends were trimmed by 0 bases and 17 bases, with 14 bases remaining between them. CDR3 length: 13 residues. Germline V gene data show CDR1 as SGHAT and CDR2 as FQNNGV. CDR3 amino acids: CASSLDWKGRVHF. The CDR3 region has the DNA TGTGCCAGCAGCTTAGATTGGAAAGGGAGAGTCCACTTT. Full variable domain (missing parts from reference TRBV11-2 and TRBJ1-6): EAGVAQSPRYKIIEKRQSVAFWCNPISGHATLYWYQQILGQGPKLLIQFQNNGVVDDSQLPKDRFSAERLKGVDSTLKIQPAKLEDSAVYLCASSLDWKGRVHFGNGTRLTVT.

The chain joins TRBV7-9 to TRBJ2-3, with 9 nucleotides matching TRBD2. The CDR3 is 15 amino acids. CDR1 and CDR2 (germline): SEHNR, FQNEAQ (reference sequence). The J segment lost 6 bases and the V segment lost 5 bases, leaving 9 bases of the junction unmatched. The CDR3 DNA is TGTGCCAGCAGCCCGGGCCCGGGACTAGCCGATACGCAGTATTTT. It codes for CASSPGPGLADTQYF.

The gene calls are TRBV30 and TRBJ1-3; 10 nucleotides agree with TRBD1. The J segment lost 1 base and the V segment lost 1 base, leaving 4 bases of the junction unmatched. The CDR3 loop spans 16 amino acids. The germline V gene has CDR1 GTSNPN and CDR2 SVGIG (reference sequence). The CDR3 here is CAWSEWTGGSGNTIYF. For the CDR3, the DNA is TGTGCCTGGAGTGAATGGACAGGGGGGTCTGGAAACACCATATATTTT.

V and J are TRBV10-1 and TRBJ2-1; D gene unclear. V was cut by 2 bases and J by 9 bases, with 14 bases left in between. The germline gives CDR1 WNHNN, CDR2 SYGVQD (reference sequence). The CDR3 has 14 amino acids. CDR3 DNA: TGCGCCAGCAGTGAGGAGGTTAGCTCCGGTGAGCAGTTCTTC. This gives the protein CASSEEVSSGEQFF.

The CDR3 reads CSAETGMGYTF. The CDR3 DNA reads TGCAGTGCGGAGACAGGGATGGGCTACACCTTC. This rearrangement joins TRBV20-1 to TRBJ1-2, with TRBD1 identical over 7 bases. Germline lookup yields CDR1 DFQATT and CDR2 SNEGSKA (reference sequence). The CDR3 loop spans 11 amino acids. The junction had 6 bases not matched to a gene; V was cut back by 6 bases and J by 8 bases.

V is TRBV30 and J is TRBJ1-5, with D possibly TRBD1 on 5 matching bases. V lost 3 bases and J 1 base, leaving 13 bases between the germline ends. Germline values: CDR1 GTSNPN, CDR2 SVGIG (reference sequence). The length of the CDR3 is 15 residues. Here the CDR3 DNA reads TGTGCCTGGAGCCCGGCCTACAGGAGCAATCAGCCCCAGCATTTT. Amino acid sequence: CAWSPAYRSNQPQHF.

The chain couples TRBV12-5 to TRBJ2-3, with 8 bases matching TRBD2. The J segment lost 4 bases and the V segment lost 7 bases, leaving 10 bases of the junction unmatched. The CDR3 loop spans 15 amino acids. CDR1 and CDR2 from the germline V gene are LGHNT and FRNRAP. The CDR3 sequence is CASAFGRAVSDTQYF. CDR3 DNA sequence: TGTGCTAGTGCCTTCGGGAGGGCCGTCTCAGATACGCAGTATTTT.

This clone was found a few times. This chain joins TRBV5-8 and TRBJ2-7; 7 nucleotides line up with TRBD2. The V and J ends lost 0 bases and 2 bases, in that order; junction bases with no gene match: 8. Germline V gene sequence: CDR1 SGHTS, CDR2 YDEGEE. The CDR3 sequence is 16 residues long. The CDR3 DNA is TGTGCCAGCAGCTTGGTGAGTGCTAGCGGCGCCTACGAGCAGTACTTC. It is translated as CASSLVSASGAYEQYF.

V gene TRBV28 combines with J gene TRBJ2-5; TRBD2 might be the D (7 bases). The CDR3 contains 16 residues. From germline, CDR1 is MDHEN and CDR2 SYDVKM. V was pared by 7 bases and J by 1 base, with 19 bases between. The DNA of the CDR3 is TGTGCCAGCACCCGGGGGAGGGGAGGGGGCCAAGAGACCCAGTACTTC. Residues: CASTRGRGGGQETQYF.

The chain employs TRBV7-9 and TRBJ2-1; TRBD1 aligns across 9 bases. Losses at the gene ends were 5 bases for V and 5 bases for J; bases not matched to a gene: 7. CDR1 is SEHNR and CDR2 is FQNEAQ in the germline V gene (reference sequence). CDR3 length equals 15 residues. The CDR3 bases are TGTGCCAGCAGCCTATGGGGACAGGGTCACAATGAGCAGTTCTTC. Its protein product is CASSLWGQGHNEQFF.

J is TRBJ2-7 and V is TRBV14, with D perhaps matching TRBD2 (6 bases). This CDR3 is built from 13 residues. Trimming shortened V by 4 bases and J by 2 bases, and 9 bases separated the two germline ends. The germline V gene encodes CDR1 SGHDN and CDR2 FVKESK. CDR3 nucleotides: TGTGCCAGCAGCCTTCAGCGGGCCTACGAGCAGTACTTC. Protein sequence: CASSLQRAYEQYF.

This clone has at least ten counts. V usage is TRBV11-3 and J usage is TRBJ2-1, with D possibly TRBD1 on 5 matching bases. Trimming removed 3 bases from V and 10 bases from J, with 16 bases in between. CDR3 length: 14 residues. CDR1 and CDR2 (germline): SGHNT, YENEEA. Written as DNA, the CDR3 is TGTGCCAGCAGCTTCCAGGGCCCGTCAGAAGAGCAGTTCTTC. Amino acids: CASSFQGPSEEQFF.

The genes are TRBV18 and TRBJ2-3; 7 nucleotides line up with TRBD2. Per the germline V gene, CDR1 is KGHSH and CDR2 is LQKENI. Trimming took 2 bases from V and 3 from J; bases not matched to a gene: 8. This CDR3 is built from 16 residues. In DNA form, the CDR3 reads TGTGCCAGCTCACCAAAGGGAGGGCCTATAACAGATACGCAGTATTTT. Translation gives CASSPKGGPITDTQYF.

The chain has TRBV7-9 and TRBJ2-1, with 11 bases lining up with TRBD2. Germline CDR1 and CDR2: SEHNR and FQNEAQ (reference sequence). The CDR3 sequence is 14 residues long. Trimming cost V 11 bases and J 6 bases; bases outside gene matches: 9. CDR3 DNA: TGTGCCGCCTCCGGGACTAGCGGCTTCAATGAGCAGTTCTTC. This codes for CAASGTSGFNEQFF.

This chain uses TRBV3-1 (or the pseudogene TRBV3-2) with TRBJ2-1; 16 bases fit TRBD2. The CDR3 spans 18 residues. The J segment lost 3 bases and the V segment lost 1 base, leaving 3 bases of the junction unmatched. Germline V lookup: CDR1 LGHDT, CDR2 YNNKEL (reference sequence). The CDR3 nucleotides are TGTGCCAGCAGCCAAGGGGGACTAGCGGGAGGGTTCTACAATGAGCAGTTCTTC. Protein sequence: CASSQGGLAGGFYNEQFF.

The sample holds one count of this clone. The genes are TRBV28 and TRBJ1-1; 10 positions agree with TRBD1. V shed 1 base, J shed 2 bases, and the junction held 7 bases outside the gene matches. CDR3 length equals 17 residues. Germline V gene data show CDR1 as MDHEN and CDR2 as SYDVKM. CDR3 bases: TGTGCCAGCAGTTTATCCCGACAGGGGGCGAGAAACACTGAAGCTTTCTTT. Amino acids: CASSLSRQGARNTEAFF.

CDR3 coding DNA: TGTGCCAGCAGCTTAAGGTCCCGAGACAGGGTAAACGAGCAGTACTTC. Its protein is CASSLRSRDRVNEQYF. V and J are TRBV7-2 and TRBJ2-7; 7 bases are a match to TRBD1. Germline-derived CDR1 and CDR2 are SGHTA and FQGNSA. J gave up 5 bases and V 2 bases, and 12 bases lay outside the gene matches. The CDR3 is made up of 16 amino acids.

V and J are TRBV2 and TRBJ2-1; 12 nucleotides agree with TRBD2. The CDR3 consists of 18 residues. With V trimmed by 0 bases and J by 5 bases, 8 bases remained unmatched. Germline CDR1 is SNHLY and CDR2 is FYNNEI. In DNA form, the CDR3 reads TGTGCCAGCAGTGAAGCCCTCCTATCTAGCGGGAGGGACAATGAGCAGTTCTTC. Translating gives CASSEALLSSGRDNEQFF.